The sequence of this T cell receptor (beta chain) was determined in a study of T-cell memory formation after mild COVID-19. Turning to the study itself: TCR clusters were mostly confined to one donor each.

V was shortened by 0 bases and J by 4 bases, with 13 bases between the two germline ends. Germline-derived CDR1 and CDR2 are DFQATT and SNEGSKA (reference sequence). The CDR3 is 14 residues long. Using its own MiXCR run on the 5' RACE reads, TCRdb lists one record per CDR3 protein. The sample yields hundreds of thousands of distinct CDR3 sequences, 20% to 25% seen once. This clonotype was seen more than once but under ten times. The sample consisted of PBMCs or a T cell subset sorted from them (not recorded which). J is TRBJ2-7 and V is TRBV20-1; possibly TRBD1 for D (6 bases). The TCR sequence derives from an adult woman who had mild COVID-19 (a few samples of this study predate the infection). Cell type and time point are not known. The CDR3 DNA reads TGCAGTGCTAGAGATCTGGCAGGGGCTTACGAGCAGTACTTC. Translation: CSARDLAGAYEQYF.